This TCR beta chain was identified in a study of blood T cell repertoires in COVID-19. Study summary: The analysed material was cDNA or gDNA that came from T cells, B-cell-depleted T cells, or PBMCs.

TCRdb's table, derived via immunoSEQ multiplex PCR, lists solely in-frame clones and lacks some. This table holds some 52,000 clones, about 91% found once. V lost 1 base to trimming and J lost 4 bases, with 14 bases between them. CDR1 and CDR2 (germline): SEHNR, FQNEAQ (reference sequence). The CDR3 extends over 16 amino acids. Material for sequencing was peripheral blood. The receptor comes from a man aged 60-69 years with active COVID-19. The chain has TRBV7-9 and TRBJ1-3; weak D call: TRBD1 (6 bases). CDR3 residues: CASSLVVGAKGNTIYF. In DNA form, the CDR3 reads TGTGCCAGCAGCTTAGTCGTGGGGGCGAAAGGAAACACCATATATTTT.